Each of the 27 T cell receptor beta chains below was sequenced from the same sample in a study of beta chain features in type 1 diabetes. Findings and caveats of the study: A moderate, significant TCRB CDR3 shortening appeared in type 1 diabetes across four CD4+ subsets.

What was sequenced were expressed TCRB transcripts, since all of the isolated RNA had been reverse transcribed. The assay was immunoSEQ multiplex PCR, and TCRdb's table has in-frame clones only and misses some. The data hold about 710,000 clones, with about an eighth observed a single time. What these receptors recognize is not known. The sample comprised naive CD4+ T cells from blood. The source of these receptors is a man aged 18 to 29 with type 1 diabetes.

This clone was recorded a few times. The chain combines TRBV30 with TRBJ2-4; a weak D match, TRBD1 (6 bases). The CDR3 covers 14 residues. V lost 5 bases and J lost 7, with 18 bases in between. Germline CDR1 and CDR2: GTSNPN and SVGIG (reference sequence). For the CDR3, the DNA is TGTGCCTGGTTGGCAGGGGCCTCCAGGAACATTCAGTACTTC. Its translation is CAWLAGASRNIQYF.

This clone has only one observation. Other DNA sequences in the sample encode the same CDR3. The chain joins TRBV30 to TRBJ2-1; 12 bases match TRBD2. V was pared by 6 bases and J by 4 bases, with 7 bases of the junction left unmatched. The CDR3 covers 15 residues. Per germline, CDR1 GTSNPN and CDR2 SVGIG (reference sequence). This CDR3 is CACVIGTSGYNEQFF. CDR3 in DNA: TGTGCCTGTGTGATTGGGACTAGCGGGTACAATGAGCAGTTCTTC.

V is TRBV7-3 and J is TRBJ2-5; D ambiguous. The length of the CDR3 is 14 residues. With 3 bases removed from V and 5 bases from J, the gap between germline ends came to 13 bases. Germline loops: CDR1 SGHTA, CDR2 FQGTGA. The CDR3 loop reads CASSLGASVETQYF. CDR3 in DNA: TGTGCCAGCAGCTTGGGCGCGTCTGTGGAGACCCAGTACTTC. Full variable domain (missing parts from reference TRBV7-3 and TRBJ2-5): GAGVSQTPSNKVTEKGKYVELRCDPISGHTALYWYRQSLGQGPEFLIYFQGTGAADDSGLPNDRFFAVRPEGSVSTLKIQRTERGDSAVYLCASSLGASVETQYFGPGTRLLVL.

This clone turned up a few times. J is TRBJ2-7 and V is TRBV30, with D perhaps TRBD1 (5 bases). The V gene lost 8 bases and the J gene lost 4 bases, with 12 bases spanning the gap. Germline CDR1 and CDR2: GTSNPN and SVGIG (reference sequence). The CDR3 length is 11 residues. The CDR3 DNA reads TGTGCCGTCGCCAGGGAATACGAGCAGTACTTC. This sequence encodes CAVAREYEQYF.

This chain joins TRBV7-8 and TRBJ2-3; no reliable D call. Trimming removed 8 bases from V and 5 bases from J, with 5 bases in between. The germline V gene has CDR1 SGHVS and CDR2 FQNEAQ. There are 10 residues in the CDR3. CDR3 nucleotide sequence: TGTGCCAGCGGTAAAGATACGCAGTATTTT. This encodes CASGKDTQYF.

J is TRBJ2-2 and V is TRBV10-1; D gene ambiguous. The V gene lost 5 bases and the J gene lost 2 bases, with 6 bases spanning the gap. Germline V lookup: CDR1 WNHNN, CDR2 SYGVQD (reference sequence). This CDR3 spans 13 amino acids. CDR3 sequence reads: CASSTRNTGELFF. The CDR3 nucleotides are TGCGCCAGCAGTACACGAAACACCGGGGAGCTGTTTTTT.

This clone was picked up a small number of times. The chain links TRBV5-1 to TRBJ1-2; D remains unclear. The CDR3 length is 13 residues. V was cut by 3 bases and J by 6 bases, with 12 bases left in between. CDR1 and CDR2 (germline): SGHRS, YFSETQ. CDR3 sequence: CASSSHPRDGYTF. CDR3 coding DNA: TGCGCCAGCAGCTCCCATCCCCGGGATGGCTACACCTTC.

The gene calls are TRBV9 and TRBJ2-3, with D possibly being TRBD1 (6 bases). Trimming removed 2 bases at V and 5 bases at J, with 9 bases between. Germline V gives CDR1 SGDLS, CDR2 YYNGEE. The CDR3 consists of 13 residues. This chain's CDR3 is CASSVEQGDTQYF. The CDR3 bases are TGTGCCAGCAGCGTGGAACAGGGAGATACGCAGTATTTT.

The gene calls are TRBV13 and TRBJ2-1, with TRBD2 matching over 7 bases. V was pared by 5 bases and J by 7 bases, with 11 bases of the junction left unmatched. Germline V gene lookup returns CDR1 PRHDT and CDR2 FYEKMQ (reference sequence). This CDR3 has 15 amino acids. CDR3 bases: TGTGCCAGCAGCCCCCCCGGACTAGGATGGAATGAGCAGTTCTTC. Its translation: CASSPPGLGWNEQFF. Full variable domain (outside the CDR3, taken from reference TRBV13 and TRBJ2-1): AAGVIQSPRHLIKEKRETATLKCYPIPRHDTVYWYQQGPGQDPQFLISFYEKMQSDKGSIPDRFSAQQFSDYHSELNMSSLELGDSALYFCASSPPGLGWNEQFFGPGTRLTVL.

This clone was picked up a small number of times. V and J are TRBV30 and TRBJ1-5; no firm D call. The CDR3 contains 13 residues. Trimming removed 1 base from V and 5 bases from J, with 9 bases in between. The germline gives CDR1 GTSNPN, CDR2 SVGIG (reference sequence). The CDR3 sequence is CAWSGGRDQPQHF. The DNA for the CDR3 is TGTGCCTGGAGTGGAGGGAGGGATCAGCCCCAGCATTTT. The full variable domain, in which reference TRBV30 and TRBJ1-5 provide the parts outside the CDR3, is SQTIHQWPATLVQPVGSPLSLECTVEGTSNPNLYWYRQAAGRGLQLLFYSVGIGQISSEVPQNLSASRPQDRQFILSSKKLLLSDSGFYLCAWSGGRDQPQHFGDGTRLSIL.

The J gene is TRBJ1-2, the V gene TRBV7-6; D possibly corresponds to TRBD1 (5 bases). The germline V and J ends were trimmed by 2 bases and 8 bases, with 12 bases remaining between them. The CDR3 covers 13 residues. CDR1 and CDR2 from the germline V gene are SGHVS and FNYEAQ. For the CDR3, the DNA is TGTGCCAGCAGCTTAATGTCAGGGAAAGGCTACACCTTC. Translation gives CASSLMSGKGYTF. The full variable domain, with the rest looked up from reference TRBV7-6 and TRBJ1-2, is GAGVSQSPRYKVTKRGQDVALRCDPISGHVSLYWYRQALGQGPEFLTYFNYEAQQDKSGLPNDRFSAERPEGSISTLTIQRTEQRDSAMYRCASSLMSGKGYTFGSGTRLTVV.

The chain recombines TRBV28 with TRBJ2-7; 11 nucleotides agree with TRBD1. The V gene end was trimmed by 6 bases and the J gene end by 4 bases; junction bases not matched to a gene: 8. Per germline, CDR1 MDHEN and CDR2 SYDVKM. The CDR3 runs 15 residues. The CDR3 loop reads CASSSGQGAPYEQYF. Written as DNA, the CDR3 is TGTGCCAGCAGCTCAGGACAGGGGGCGCCGTACGAGCAGTACTTC. Variable domain in full (rest from reference TRBV28 and TRBJ2-7): DVKVTQSSRYLVKRTGEKVFLECVQDMDHENMFWYRQDPGLGLRLIYFSYDVKMKEKGDIPEGYSVSREKKERFSLILESASTNQTSMYLCASSSGQGAPYEQYFGPGTRLTVT.

This clone was recorded a few times. The chain recombines TRBV7-2 with TRBJ2-3; 8 bases fit TRBD1. Per the germline V gene, CDR1 is SGHTA and CDR2 is FQGNSA. Trimming at V came to 6 bases and at J to 5 bases, leaving 7 bases not matched to a gene. There are 14 residues in the CDR3. The CDR3: CASRHTGGGDTQYF. The CDR3 DNA sequence: TGTGCCAGCAGACACACAGGGGGTGGAGATACGCAGTATTTT. The complete variable domain, with remaining parts taken from reference TRBV7-2 and TRBJ2-3, reads GAGVSQSPSNKVTEKGKDVELRCDPISGHTALYWYRQSLGQGLEFLIYFQGNSAPDKSGLPSDRFSAERTGGSVSTLTIQRTQQEDSAVYLCASRHTGGGDTQYFGPGTRLTVL.

The chain carries TRBV28 and TRBJ2-2; D unresolved. The CDR3 is 15 residues long. CDR1 MDHEN and CDR2 SYDVKM come from the germline V gene. V was clipped by 4 bases and J by 6 bases, with 15 bases between them. CDR3 sequence: CASSSGQIRAGELFF. The DNA of the CDR3 is TGTGCCAGCAGTTCCGGGCAGATACGGGCCGGGGAGCTGTTTTTT.

In its sample, this clone was seen a few times. The chain carries TRBV6-5 and TRBJ1-1, with a possible D match to TRBD1 (6 bases). With 6 bases removed from V and 0 bases from J, the gap between germline ends came to 11 bases. Germline V gene data show CDR1 as MNHEY and CDR2 as SVGAGI. The CDR3 runs to 14 residues. The CDR3 loop is CASSSQGMNTEAFF. In DNA form, the CDR3 reads TGTGCCAGCAGCTCTCAGGGGATGAACACTGAAGCTTTCTTT.

This clone turned up a few times. The chain carries TRBV4-1 and TRBJ2-1, with D uncertain. Trimming removed 0 bases at V and 15 bases at J, with 15 bases between. The CDR3 contains 13 residues. CDR1 is MGHRA and CDR2 is YSYEKL in the germline V gene. Written as DNA, the CDR3 is TGCGCCAGCAGCCAAGATATCTATAGGGAACGGTTCTTC. Protein sequence: CASSQDIYRERFF.

Points on this clone: Other nucleotide sequences from this sample produce the same CDR3. V and J are TRBV30 and TRBJ1-5, with D perhaps matching TRBD1 (5 bases). Trimming pared 5 bases from V and 1 base from J, leaving 9 bases between. CDR1 is GTSNPN and CDR2 is SVGIG in the germline V gene (reference sequence). There are 13 residues in the CDR3. Here the CDR3 DNA reads TGTGCCTGGGCCGGGGGGAGCAATCAGCCCCAGCATTTT. Its protein product is CAWAGGSNQPQHF.

The chain recombines TRBV30 with TRBJ2-1, with 9 bases lining up with TRBD2. The CDR3 runs to 15 residues. The germline V gene has CDR1 GTSNPN and CDR2 SVGIG (reference sequence). The V and J ends lost 0 bases and 10 bases, in that order; junction bases with no gene match: 10. The CDR3 here is CAWSVTSGPQSEQFF. The CDR3 region has the DNA TGTGCCTGGAGTGTAACTAGCGGGCCTCAATCCGAGCAGTTCTTC.

This chain joins TRBV7-3 and TRBJ2-7; D gene uncertain. The CDR3 covers 13 residues. Germline values: CDR1 SGHTA, CDR2 FQGTGA. The V end lost 1 base, the J end lost 4 bases, and 8 bases lay between the germline ends. CDR3 sequence (DNA): TGTGCCAGCAGCTTAATGGTGGGTTACGAGCAGTACTTC. As protein: CASSLMVGYEQYF. The variable domain in full, with the rest retrieved from reference TRBV7-3 and TRBJ2-7, is GAGVSQTPSNKVTEKGKYVELRCDPISGHTALYWYRQSLGQGPEFLIYFQGTGAADDSGLPNDRFFAVRPEGSVSTLKIQRTERGDSAVYLCASSLMVGYEQYFGPGTRLTVT.

This clone was detected only a few times. The chain joins TRBV14 to TRBJ1-3; the D gene is possibly TRBD1 (5 bases). Germline V gene sequence: CDR1 SGHDN, CDR2 FVKESK. The CDR3 runs to 12 residues. Between the trimmed V and J ends, which lost 4 bases and 8 bases, there was a span of 9 bases. CDR3: CASSPTEYTIYF. The CDR3 DNA follows: TGTGCCAGCAGCCCGACAGAATACACCATATATTTT.

This clone showed up just a few times. The chain recombines TRBV11-2 with TRBJ1-1; D unresolved. CDR3 size: 16 residues. CDR1 is SGHAT, CDR2 FQNNGV, per germline. V lost 3 bases and J 0 bases, leaving 14 bases between the germline ends. The CDR3 DNA sequence: TGTGCCAGCAGCTTCCGACCGGAGGGAGTGAACACTGAAGCTTTCTTT. Its protein product is CASSFRPEGVNTEAFF.

This clone was detected only a few times. The rearrangement links TRBV25-1 to TRBJ1-2, with a weak D call TRBD1 (6 bases). V gave up 2 bases and J gave up 4 bases, with 14 bases separating them. Germline V gene data show CDR1 as MGHDK and CDR2 as SYGVNS. The CDR3 loop spans 15 amino acids. This chain's CDR3 is CASSERTEPVYGYTF. In DNA form, the CDR3 reads TGTGCCAGCAGTGAAAGGACAGAACCTGTCTATGGCTACACCTTC.

This clone turned up a few times. The rearrangement links TRBV11-2 to TRBJ1-2; no reliable D call. Germline V CDR1 and CDR2: SGHAT, FQNNGV. The CDR3 loop spans 13 amino acids. V shed 5 bases and J shed 8 bases, with 15 bases lying between them. The CDR3 bases are TGTGCCAGCAGCCTCCCCCGAATGGGCGGCTACACCTTC. Its protein product is CASSLPRMGGYTF.

In its sample, this clone was seen a few times. The J gene is TRBJ2-1, the V gene TRBV18; D ambiguous. V was shortened by 3 bases and J by 6 bases, with 12 bases between the two germline ends. The germline CDR1 and CDR2 sequences are KGHSH and LQKENI. The CDR3 loop spans 14 amino acids. CDR3 DNA sequence: TGTGCCAGCTCACCGGTCACGGTTCCCAATGAGCAGTTCTTC. It yields the protein CASSPVTVPNEQFF.

The table lists this clone with a few counts. V usage is TRBV28 and J usage is TRBJ2-5; the D is unclear. Germline CDR1 is MDHEN and CDR2 is SYDVKM. CDR3 size: 13 residues. The germline V and J ends were trimmed by 10 bases and 4 bases, with 16 bases remaining between them. CDR3 sequence reads: CAISGRPTETQYF. The CDR3 region has the DNA TGTGCCATCTCGGGCCGCCCGACAGAGACCCAGTACTTC.

This clone was detected only a few times. The genes are TRBV5-4 and TRBJ2-1, with 8 nucleotides matching TRBD2. This CDR3 spans 17 amino acids. V lost 1 base, J lost 3 bases, and 9 bases stayed unmatched. CDR1 is SGHNT, CDR2 YYREEE, per germline (reference sequence). The CDR3 DNA reads as TGTGCCAGCAGCTTGAAGTCAGCGGGGGTCGGCTACAATGAGCAGTTCTTC. Its translation: CASSLKSAGVGYNEQFF.

This clone was found a few times. The rearrangement joins TRBV5-1 to TRBJ2-5; a possible D gene is TRBD1 (5 bases). The length of the CDR3 is 16 residues. V was cut by 0 bases and J by 4 bases, with 16 bases left in between. The germline CDR1 and CDR2 sequences are SGHRS and YFSETQ. CDR3 bases: TGCGCCAGCAGCTTGGTTGGGCAGGGCCGAAGAGAGACCCAGTACTTC. The encoded protein is CASSLVGQGRRETQYF.